A single sample gave rise to the 16 T cell receptor beta chains below, sequenced in a study of blood T cell dynamics during melanoma immunotherapy. Clones were read by immunoSEQ multiplex PCR, and TCRdb kept only the in-frame ones, dropping some. Among fewer than 6,000 clones listed, roughly 80% were seen once. Time point of the sample: week 3, after first cycle of checkpoint inhibitor. This material consisted of blood, taken from a patient treated with checkpoint blockade. The receptor source for this set is a human donor with melanoma.

This chain joins TRBV19 and TRBJ1-6; 8 bases align to TRBD1. Per the germline V gene, CDR1 is LNHDA and CDR2 is SQIVND (reference sequence). The CDR3 length is 17 residues. J was trimmed by 10 bases and V by 5 bases; bases with no gene match: 16. The CDR3 region is CASSLQGALITNSPLHF. In DNA, the CDR3 is TGTGCCAGTAGTCTCCAGGGGGCTTTAATCACTAACTCACCCCTCCACTTT.

The chain uses TRBV10-3 and TRBJ1-2; 7 nucleotides line up with TRBD1. The CDR3 sequence is 13 residues long. V was clipped by 10 bases and J by 4 bases; unmatched bases: 9. The V gene's germline CDR1 is ENHRY and CDR2 SYGVKD. Here the CDR3 reads CATRTGSVYGYTF. CDR3 coding DNA: TGTGCCACCCGGACAGGCTCTGTCTATGGCTACACCTTC.

This clone is a singleton in its sample. This sequence joins TRBV9 and TRBJ2-7, with 8 bases identical to TRBD2. Germline V gene data show CDR1 as SGDLS and CDR2 as YYNGEE. CDR3 length: 15 amino acids. Trimming took 4 bases from V and 4 from J; bases not matched to a gene: 10. This chain's CDR3 is CASSPRGSGRYEQYF. CDR3 DNA: TGTGCCAGCAGCCCCCGGGGAAGCGGGAGATACGAGCAGTACTTC.

The CDR3 DNA reads as TGTGCCAGCAGTTTACCAGGGGCAGGTAATGAAAAACTGTTTTTT. Protein product: CASSLPGAGNEKLFF. The V call is TRBV28, the J call TRBJ1-4, with TRBD1 as a possible D gene (6 bases). This CDR3 is 15 amino acids long. Germline CDR1 is MDHEN and CDR2 is SYDVKM. Trimming took 2 bases from V and 4 from J, leaving 11 bases between them.

The chain combines TRBV6-5 with TRBJ1-2, with 10 bases matching TRBD1. V lost 0 bases to trimming and J lost 13 bases; unmatched junction nucleotides: 5. CDR3 length equals 13 residues. Looked up from germline, CDR1 is MNHEY and CDR2 is SVGAGI. The CDR3 sequence: CASSYSPGQGCTF. The CDR3 DNA follows: TGTGCCAGCAGTTACTCCCCGGGACAGGGGTGCACCTTC.

The gene calls are TRBV6-4 and TRBJ1-1; D uncertain. Trimming shortened V by 4 bases and J by 4 bases, and 10 bases separated the two germline ends. CDR3 length equals 13 residues. Per germline, CDR1 MRHNA and CDR2 SNTAGT. The CDR3 sequence is CASSVGVGTEAFF. CDR3 nucleotides: TGTGCCAGCAGTGTCGGTGTCGGCACTGAAGCTTTCTTT.

V usage is TRBV6-5 and J usage is TRBJ2-7, with TRBD2 matching over 7 bases. From germline, CDR1 is MNHEY and CDR2 SVGAGI. This CDR3 region has 13 residues. J was trimmed by 8 bases and V by 4 bases; bases with no gene match: 8. CDR3: CASSSGGRRQQYF. The CDR3 DNA sequence: TGTGCCAGCAGTTCGGGGGGACGTCGGCAGCAGTACTTC.

The rearrangement links TRBV6-4 to TRBJ2-7; no reliable D call. This CDR3 region has 13 residues. Trimming took 6 bases from V and 1 from J, leaving 10 bases between them. Germline V CDR1 and CDR2: MRHNA, SNTAGT. The CDR3 region has the DNA TGTGCCAGCAGCCTATCAGGTTCCTACGAGCAGTACTTC. Amino acid sequence: CASSLSGSYEQYF.

The chain carries TRBV4-1 and TRBJ1-1; possible D gene TRBD1, 5 bases. This CDR3 contains 14 residues. CDR1 is MGHRA, CDR2 YSYEKL, per germline. The V gene lost 0 bases and the J gene lost 8 bases, with 13 bases spanning the gap. CDR3 amino acids: CASSQEGLGSEAFF. The CDR3 bases are TGCGCCAGCAGCCAAGAGGGGCTTGGATCCGAAGCTTTCTTT.

This clone was picked up a small number of times. V gene TRBV4-2 combines with J gene TRBJ1-4; unclear D gene. With 0 bases removed from V and 8 bases from J, the gap between germline ends came to 13 bases. The CDR3 covers 15 residues. Germline CDR1 reads LGHNA; CDR2 reads YNFKEQ. CDR3 sequence reads: CASSQDEQAGEKLFF. In DNA form, the CDR3 reads TGTGCCAGCAGCCAAGATGAGCAGGCGGGGGAAAAACTGTTTTTT.

The chain carries TRBV19 and TRBJ2-7; D might be TRBD1 (6 bases). CDR3 length equals 13 residues. Germline assignment: CDR1 LNHDA and CDR2 SQIVND (reference sequence). Trimming pared 6 bases from V and 3 bases from J, leaving 12 bases between. The CDR3 sequence is CASRFRDNYEQYF. The CDR3 bases are TGTGCCAGTAGATTCCGGGACAACTACGAGCAGTACTTC.

The V and J genes are TRBV6-5 and TRBJ2-7, with 7 bases aligning to TRBD1. The CDR3 has 12 amino acids. Germline trimming cut 9 bases from V and 4 bases from J; bases unmatched to any gene: 6. Germline V lookup: CDR1 MNHEY, CDR2 SVGAGI. The CDR3, as DNA: TGTGCCAGTAGGCAGGGGGATTACGAGCAGTACTTC. This encodes CASRQGDYEQYF.

This rearrangement joins TRBV14 to TRBJ1-1; tentative D call: TRBD1 (6 bases). This CDR3 contains 13 residues. Trimming stripped 4 bases from V and 6 bases from J, with 12 bases between. Germline V lookup: CDR1 SGHDN, CDR2 FVKESK. The CDR3 loop is CASSLTSGAEAFF. The CDR3 bases are TGTGCCAGCAGCCTCACCTCAGGGGCTGAAGCTTTCTTT.

J is TRBJ2-7 and V is TRBV7-9; the D gene is possibly TRBD1 (5 bases). Trimming cost V 1 base and J 3 bases, with 16 bases left between them. The CDR3 is 16 residues long. From germline, CDR1 is SEHNR and CDR2 FQNEAQ (reference sequence). Here the CDR3 DNA reads TGTGCCAGCAGCTTAGGGTCCCAGGGTGTGGACTACGAGCAGTACTTC. This sequence encodes CASSLGSQGVDYEQYF.

The rearrangement joins TRBV5-1 to TRBJ1-2; D is unresolved. Trimming removed 0 bases from V and 0 bases from J, with 9 bases in between. Germline V gene lookup returns CDR1 SGHRS and CDR2 YFSETQ. The CDR3 totals 15 residues. CDR3 protein: CASSLGQRANYGYTF. Here the CDR3 DNA reads TGCGCCAGCAGCTTGGGCCAGAGAGCTAACTATGGCTACACCTTC.

The chain combines TRBV7-9 with TRBJ2-7; TRBD1 is a possible D gene (5 bases). CDR3 length: 14 amino acids. V was cut by 3 bases and J by 5 bases, with 14 bases left in between. CDR1 SEHNR and CDR2 FQNEAQ come from the germline V gene (reference sequence). CDR3 region: CASSFWTRGDEQYF. The CDR3 bases are TGTGCCAGCAGCTTCTGGACAAGGGGTGACGAGCAGTACTTC.